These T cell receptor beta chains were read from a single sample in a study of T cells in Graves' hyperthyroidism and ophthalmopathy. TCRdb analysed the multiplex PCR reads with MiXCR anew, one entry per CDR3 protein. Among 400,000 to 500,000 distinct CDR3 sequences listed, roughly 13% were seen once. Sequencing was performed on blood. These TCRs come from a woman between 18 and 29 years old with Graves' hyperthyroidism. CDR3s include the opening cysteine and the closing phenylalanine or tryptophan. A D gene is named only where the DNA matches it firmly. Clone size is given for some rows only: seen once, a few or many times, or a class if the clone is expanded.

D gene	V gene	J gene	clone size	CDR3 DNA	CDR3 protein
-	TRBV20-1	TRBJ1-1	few	TGCAGTGCCCTCATCGACAGGCTGAACACTGAAGCTTTCTTT	CSALIDRLNTEAFF
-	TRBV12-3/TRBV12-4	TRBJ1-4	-	TGTGCCAGCAGTTTGTTAGGGGGTGAAAAACTGTTTTTT	CASSLLGGEKLFF
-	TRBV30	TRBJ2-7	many	TGTGCCTGGGCAAACTGGCAACCCTACGAGCAGTACTTC	CAWANWQPYEQYF
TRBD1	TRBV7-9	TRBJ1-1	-	TGTGCCAGCAGCTTTCGGACAGGGGACCCCATGAACACTGAAGCTTTCTTT	CASSFRTGDPMNTEAFF
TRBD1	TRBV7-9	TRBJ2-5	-	TGTGCCAGCAGCCCCGAGTCCCGGGACAGGGGGCTTAAGGTAGAGACCCAGTACTTC	CASSPESRDRGLKVETQYF
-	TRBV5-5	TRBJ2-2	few	TGTGCCAGCAGCCTACGTAGCCTATCAACTAACACCGGGGAGCTGTTTTTT	CASSLRSLSTNTGELFF
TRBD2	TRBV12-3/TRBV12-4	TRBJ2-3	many	TGTGCCAGCAGTTTATCCGCGGGAGGAGATACGCAGTATTTT	CASSLSAGGDTQYF
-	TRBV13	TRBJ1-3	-	TGTGCCAGCAGCTCTAGGACGATCTCTGGAAACACCATATATTTT	CASSSRTISGNTIYF
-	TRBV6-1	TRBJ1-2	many	TGTGCCAGCAGTGAAGCGCCAGCTCCCAAAAGGCGTAACTATGGCTACACCTTC	CASSEAPAPKRRNYGYTF
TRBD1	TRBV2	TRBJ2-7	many	TGTGCCAGCAGTGGGACAGGGCAGAACGAGCAGTACTTC	CASSGTGQNEQYF
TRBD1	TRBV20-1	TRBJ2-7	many	TGCAGTGGTCCGGGACAGGGGGCCGGCGAGCAGTACTTC	CSGPGQGAGEQYF
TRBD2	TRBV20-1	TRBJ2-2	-	TGCAGTGCTAGGGGCCGGCGGGAGCGGGGGGAGCTGTTTTTT	CSARGRRERGELFF
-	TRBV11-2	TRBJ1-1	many	TGTGCCAGCACCCTCCAAGGTACCGGGACTGAAGCTTTCTTT	CASTLQGTGTEAFF
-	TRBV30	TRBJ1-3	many	TGTGCCTGGAGTGAAGTTGGAAACACCATATATTTT	CAWSEVGNTIYF
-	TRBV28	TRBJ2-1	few	TGTGCCAGCAGTTTCCGGGAGAATGAGCGGTTCTTC	CASSFRENERFF
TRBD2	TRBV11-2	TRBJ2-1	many	TGTGCCAGCAGCTTAAGCGTTTCGGGCGGGAGGCCCCACAATGAGCAGTTCTTC	CASSLSVSGGRPHNEQFF
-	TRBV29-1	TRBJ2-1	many	TGCAGCGCACGGGACACAACGACCTACAATGAGCAGTTCTTC	CSARDTTTYNEQFF
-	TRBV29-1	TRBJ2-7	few	TGCAGCGTTGAAGATACGGAGGGGCAGTACTTC	CSVEDTEGQYF
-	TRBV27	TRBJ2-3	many	TGTGCCAGCAGTTTATCATGGGGGAGACAAGATACGCAGTATTTT	CASSLSWGRQDTQYF
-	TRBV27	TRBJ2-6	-	TGTGCCAGCAGTCCCCGGACTACAAGCTCTGGGGCCAACGTCCTGACTTTC	CASSPRTTSSGANVLTF
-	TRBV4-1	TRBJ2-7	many	TGCGCCAGCAGCCAACCAACCTTAGGTAGGGGATCCTACGAGCAGTACTTC	CASSQPTLGRGSYEQYF
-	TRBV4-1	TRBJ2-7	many	TGCGCCAGCAGCCAAGATCCCCCGGTGTCCTACGAGCAGTACTTC	CASSQDPPVSYEQYF
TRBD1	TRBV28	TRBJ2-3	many	TGTGCCAGCAGCCCGGACAGGGGCTCGCAGTATTTT	CASSPDRGSQYF
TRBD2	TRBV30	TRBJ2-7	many	TGTGCCTGGAGTGATGAGACTAGCGGGAGAGGACTCTACGAGCAGTACTTC	CAWSDETSGRGLYEQYF
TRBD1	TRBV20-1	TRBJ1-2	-	TGCAGTATGAGGACAGGGGAATCGAATGGCTACACCTTC	CSMRTGESNGYTF
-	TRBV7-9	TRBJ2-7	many	TGTGCCAGCAGTTTGAGCCCCTACGAGCAGTACTTC	CASSLSPYEQYF
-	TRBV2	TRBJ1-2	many	TGTGCCAGCAAGATCGACAGCCACTATGGCTACACCTTC	CASKIDSHYGYTF
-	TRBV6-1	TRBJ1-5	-	TGTGCCAGCACCTTGTGGGCTAATCAGCCCCAGCATTTT	CASTLWANQPQHF
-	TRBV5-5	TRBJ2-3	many	TGTGCCAGCAGCTGGGCAGGGCCTCCTAGCACAGATACGCAGTATTTT	CASSWAGPPSTDTQYF
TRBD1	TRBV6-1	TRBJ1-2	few	TGTGCCAGCAGCTCGACAGGGGCGGATGGCTACACCTTC	CASSSTGADGYTF
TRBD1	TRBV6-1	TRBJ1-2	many	TGTGCCAGCAGTTCCTTACCGGGACAGACTAACTATGGCTACACCTTC	CASSSLPGQTNYGYTF
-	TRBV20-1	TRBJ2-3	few	TGCAGTGCTGCTGGCTTTAGCACAGATACGCAGTATTTT	CSAAGFSTDTQYF
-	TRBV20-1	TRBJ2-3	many	TGCAGTGCTAGCCGCGGTAGCACAGATACGCAGTATTTT	CSASRGSTDTQYF
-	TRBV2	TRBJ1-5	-	TGTGCCGGGGGTGGGGGCAGGGGCGATCAGCCCCAGCATTTT	CAGGGGRGDQPQHF
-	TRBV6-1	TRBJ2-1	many	TGTGCCAGCAGGACTGGGACGGCGACTTTAGGTGAGCAGTTCTTC	CASRTGTATLGEQFF
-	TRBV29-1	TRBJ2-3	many	TGCAGCGTTGAAGATATCAGGGGCAGGACAGATACGCAGTATTTT	CSVEDIRGRTDTQYF
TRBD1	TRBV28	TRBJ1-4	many	TGTGCCAGCAGTGCTGGACAGGGCAATGAAAAACTGTTTTTT	CASSAGQGNEKLFF
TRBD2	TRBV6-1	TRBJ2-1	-	TGTGCCAGCAGTGAAATGAGGGCTAGCGGCTACAATGAGCAGTTCTTC	CASSEMRASGYNEQFF
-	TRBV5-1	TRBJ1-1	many	TGCGCCAGCAGAGATTCGGGGCGGAACACTGAAGCTTTCTTT	CASRDSGRNTEAFF
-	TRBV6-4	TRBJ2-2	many	TGTGCCAGCAGTGACAGGGGCACCGGGGAGCTGTTTTTT	CASSDRGTGELFF
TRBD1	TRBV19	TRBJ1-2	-	TGTGCCAGCACCCAGGGGGCTTGGTATGGCTACACCTTC	CASTQGAWYGYTF
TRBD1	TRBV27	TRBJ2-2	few	TGTGCCAGCAGTGGACAGGGAGTCCTTGGGGAGCTGTTTTTT	CASSGQGVLGELFF